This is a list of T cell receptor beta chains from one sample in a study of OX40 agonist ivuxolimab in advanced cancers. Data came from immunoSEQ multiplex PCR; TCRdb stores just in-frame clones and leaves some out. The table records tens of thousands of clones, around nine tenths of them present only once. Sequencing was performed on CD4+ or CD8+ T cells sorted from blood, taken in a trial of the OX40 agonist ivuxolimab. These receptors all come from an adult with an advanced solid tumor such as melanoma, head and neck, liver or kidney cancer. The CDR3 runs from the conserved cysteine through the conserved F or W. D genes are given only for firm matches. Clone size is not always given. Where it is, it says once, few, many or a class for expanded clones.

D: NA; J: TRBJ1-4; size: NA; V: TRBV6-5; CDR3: CASSYGRSEKLFF; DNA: TGTGCCAGCAGTTACGGGCGGAGTGAAAAACTGTTTTTT
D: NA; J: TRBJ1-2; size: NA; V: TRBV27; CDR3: CASSSYGYTF; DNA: TGTGCCAGCAGTTCCTATGGCTACACCTTC
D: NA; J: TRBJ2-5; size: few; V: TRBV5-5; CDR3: CASRKVGTQETQYF; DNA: TGTGCCAGCAGAAAAGTAGGGACACAAGAGACCCAGTACTTC
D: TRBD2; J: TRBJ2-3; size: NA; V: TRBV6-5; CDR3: CASRIAGPGGDTQYF; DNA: TGTGCCAGCAGAATAGCGGGGCCGGGGGGAGATACGCAGTATTTT
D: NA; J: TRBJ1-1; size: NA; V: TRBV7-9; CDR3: CASSLAGKGNTEAFF; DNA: TGTGCCAGCAGCTTAGCGGGGAAGGGGAACACTGAAGCTTTCTTT
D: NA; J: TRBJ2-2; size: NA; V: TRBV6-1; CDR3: CASSEGRDTGELFF; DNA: TGTGCCAGCAGTGAAGGCAGGGACACCGGGGAGCTGTTTTTT
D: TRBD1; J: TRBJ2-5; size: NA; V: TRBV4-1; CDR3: CASSQGTGGKETQYF; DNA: TGCGCCAGCAGCCAAGGGACAGGGGGCAAAGAGACCCAGTACTTC
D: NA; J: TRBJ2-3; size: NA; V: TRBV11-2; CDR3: CASSFSTGFTDTQYF; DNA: TGTGCCAGCAGCTTCTCAACGGGATTCACAGATACGCAGTATTTT
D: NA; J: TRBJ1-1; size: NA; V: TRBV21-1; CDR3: CASSKNCKGGLRETEAFF; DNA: TGTGCCAGCAGCAAAAACTGTAAGGGGGGGCTGCGGGAAACTGAAGCTTTCTTT
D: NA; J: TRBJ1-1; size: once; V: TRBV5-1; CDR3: CASSLDTEAFF; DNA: TGCGCCAGCAGCCTGGACACTGAAGCTTTCTTT
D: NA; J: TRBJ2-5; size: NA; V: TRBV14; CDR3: CASSQDLIWGQETQYF; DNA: TGTGCCAGCAGCCAAGATCTTATATGGGGGCAAGAGACCCAGTACTTC
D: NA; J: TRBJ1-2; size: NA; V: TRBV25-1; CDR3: CASSATRGEGYTF; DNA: TGTGCCAGCAGTGCTACGAGGGGTGAAGGCTACACCTTC
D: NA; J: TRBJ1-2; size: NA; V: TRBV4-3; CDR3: CASSQEVDNYGYTF; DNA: TGCGCCAGCAGCCAAGAGGTCGATAACTATGGCTACACCTTC
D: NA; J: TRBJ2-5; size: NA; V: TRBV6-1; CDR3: CASSDPVLETQYF; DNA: TGTGCCAGCAGTGACCCAGTTCTGGAGACCCAGTACTTC
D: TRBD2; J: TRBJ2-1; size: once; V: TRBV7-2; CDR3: CASSLNLAGGTYNEQFF; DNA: TGTGCCAGCAGCTTAAATCTCGCGGGGGGGACGTACAATGAGCAGTTCTTC
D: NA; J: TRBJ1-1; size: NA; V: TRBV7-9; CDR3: CASSFNGQMGAMTEAFF; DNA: TGTGCCAGCAGCTTTAACGGCCAAATGGGGGCAATGACTGAAGCTTTCTTT
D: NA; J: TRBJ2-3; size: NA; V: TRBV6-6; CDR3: CASSKDSAVLADTQYF; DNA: TGTGCCAGCAGTAAGGACAGCGCGGTGCTGGCGGATACGCAGTATTTT
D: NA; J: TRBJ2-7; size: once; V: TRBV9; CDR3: CASSVAGGLLYEQYF; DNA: TGTGCCAGCAGCGTAGCGGGGGGCTTGCTCTACGAGCAGTACTTC
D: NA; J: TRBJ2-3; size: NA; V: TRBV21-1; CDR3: CASSKEFSGREADTQYF; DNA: TGTGCCAGCAGCAAAGAGTTTTCCGGGCGAGAGGCAGATACGCAGTATTTT
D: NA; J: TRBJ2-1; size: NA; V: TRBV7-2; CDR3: CASSSPGGRQDEQFF; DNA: TGTGCCAGCAGCTCCCCTGGGGGGCGCCAAGATGAGCAGTTCTTC
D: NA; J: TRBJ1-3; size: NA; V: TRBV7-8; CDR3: CASSLGGSSGNTIYF; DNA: TGTGCCAGCAGCCTGGGGGGGAGCTCTGGAAACACCATATATTTT
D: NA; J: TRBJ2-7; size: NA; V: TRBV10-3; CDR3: CAISDQGREQYF; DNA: TGTGCCATCAGTGACCAGGGGCGCGAGCAGTACTTC
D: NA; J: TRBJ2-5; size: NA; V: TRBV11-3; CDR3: CASTTGPQETQYF; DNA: TGTGCCAGCACCACGGGACCGCAAGAGACCCAGTACTTC
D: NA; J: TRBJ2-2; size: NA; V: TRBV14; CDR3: CASSQGTTNTGELFF; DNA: TGTGCCAGCAGCCAAGGAACTACGAACACCGGGGAGCTGTTTTTT
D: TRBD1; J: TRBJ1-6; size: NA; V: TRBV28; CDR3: CASSVLRGQGALLASSPLHF; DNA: TGTGCCAGCAGCGTACTTCGGGGACAGGGGGCGCTTCTTGCGAGTTCACCCCTCCACTTT
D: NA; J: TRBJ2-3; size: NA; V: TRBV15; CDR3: CATSRDFDTQYF; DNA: TGTGCCACCAGCAGAGATTTTGATACGCAGTATTTT
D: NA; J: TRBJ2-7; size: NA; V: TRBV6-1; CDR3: CASISAVRYEQYF; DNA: TGTGCCAGCATCTCTGCGGTCCGGTACGAGCAGTACTTC
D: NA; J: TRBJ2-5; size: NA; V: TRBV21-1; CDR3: CASSSWARQGAMKPETQYF; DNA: TGTGCCAGCAGCTCCTGGGCCCGACAGGGGGCGATGAAGCCGGAGACCCAGTACTTC
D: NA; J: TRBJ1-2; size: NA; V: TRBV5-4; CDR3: CASSSLLNYGYTF; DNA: TGTGCCAGCAGCTCGCTACTAAACTATGGCTACACCTTC
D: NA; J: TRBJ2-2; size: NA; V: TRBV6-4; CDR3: CASSWTVSSGELFF; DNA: TGTGCCAGCAGTTGGACAGTCAGTTCCGGGGAGCTGTTTTTT
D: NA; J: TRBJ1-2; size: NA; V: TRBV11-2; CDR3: CASSNRSPIFNYGYTF; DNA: TGTGCCAGCAGCAACAGGAGTCCTATATTTAACTATGGCTACACCTTC
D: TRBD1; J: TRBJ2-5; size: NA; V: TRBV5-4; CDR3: CASSSGQAQETQYF; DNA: TGTGCCAGCAGCTCGGGACAGGCCCAAGAGACCCAGTACTTC
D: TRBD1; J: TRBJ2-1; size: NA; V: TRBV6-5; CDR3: CASSPGQGGYDEQFF; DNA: TGTGCCAGCAGTCCTGGACAGGGGGGGTACGATGAGCAGTTCTTC
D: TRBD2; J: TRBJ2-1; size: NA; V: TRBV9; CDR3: CASSVDLASGIRNEQFF; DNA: TGTGCCAGCAGCGTAGATCTCGCCAGCGGGATTAGGAATGAGCAGTTCTTC
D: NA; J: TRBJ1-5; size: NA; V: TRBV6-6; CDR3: CASSPPSGFRGQPQHF; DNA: TGTGCCAGCAGTCCTCCAAGCGGGTTTCGGGGTCAGCCCCAGCATTTT
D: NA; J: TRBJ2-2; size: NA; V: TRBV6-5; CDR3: CASRAGGWGTGELFF; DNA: TGTGCCAGCAGAGCCGGGGGTTGGGGCACCGGGGAGCTGTTTTTT
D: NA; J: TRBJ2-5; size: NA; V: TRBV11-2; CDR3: CASSPRERQETQYF; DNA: TGTGCCAGCAGCCCACGAGAACGACAAGAGACCCAGTACTTC
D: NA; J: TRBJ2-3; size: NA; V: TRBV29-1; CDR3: CSVAGSSTDTQYF; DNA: TGCAGCGTTGCTGGGTCCTCCACAGATACGCAGTATTTT
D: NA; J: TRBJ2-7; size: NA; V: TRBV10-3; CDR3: CAISARDSYEQYF; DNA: TGTGCCATCAGTGCGCGGGACTCCTACGAGCAGTACTTC
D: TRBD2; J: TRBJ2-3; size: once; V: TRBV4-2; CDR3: CASSQGGSGGTDTQYF; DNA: TGTGCCAGCAGCCAAGGAGGTAGCGGGGGTACAGATACGCAGTATTTT
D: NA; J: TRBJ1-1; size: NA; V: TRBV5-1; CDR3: CASSLDGVGTEAFF; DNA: TGCGCCAGCAGCTTGGATGGCGTGGGCACTGAAGCTTTCTTT
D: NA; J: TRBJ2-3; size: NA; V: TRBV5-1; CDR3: CASSLEPTGDTDTQYF; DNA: TGCGCCAGCAGCTTGGAACCTACGGGGGACACAGATACGCAGTATTTT
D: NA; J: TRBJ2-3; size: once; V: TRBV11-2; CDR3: CASSPGRPDTQYF; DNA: TGTGCCAGCAGTCCCGGCCGGCCAGATACGCAGTATTTT
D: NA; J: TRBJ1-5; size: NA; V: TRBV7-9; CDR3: CASSLGRGNQPQHF; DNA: TGTGCCAGCAGTTTGGGACGCGGCAATCAGCCCCAGCATTTT
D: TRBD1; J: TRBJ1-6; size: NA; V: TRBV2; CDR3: CASKHRDRELIPNSPLHF; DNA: TGTGCCAGCAAACACCGGGACAGGGAATTAATCCCGAATTCACCCCTCCACTTT
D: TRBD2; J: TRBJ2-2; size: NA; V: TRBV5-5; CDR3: CASSLGLASGELFF; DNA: TGTGCCAGCAGCTTGGGACTAGCTAGCGGGGAGCTGTTTTTT
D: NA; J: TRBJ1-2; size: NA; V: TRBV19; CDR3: CASSIAWDGYTF; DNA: TGTGCCAGTAGTATTGCTTGGGACGGCTACACCTTC
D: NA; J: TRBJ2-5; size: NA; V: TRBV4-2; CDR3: CASSPVAALQETQYF; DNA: TGTGCCAGCAGCCCGGTCGCAGCCCTACAAGAGACCCAGTACTTC
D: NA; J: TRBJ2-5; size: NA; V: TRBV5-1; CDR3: CASSLMRGETQYF; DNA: TGCGCCAGCAGCTTGATGAGAGGGGAGACCCAGTACTTC
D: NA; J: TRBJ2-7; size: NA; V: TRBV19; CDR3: CASSTTGTPSDYEQYF; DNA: TGTGCCAGTAGTACCACCGGGACCCCGTCCGACTACGAGCAGTACTTC
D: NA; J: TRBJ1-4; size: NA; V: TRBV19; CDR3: CASTPDGFGLNNEKLFF; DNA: TGTGCCAGTACGCCCGACGGATTCGGACTCAATAATGAAAAACTGTTTTTT
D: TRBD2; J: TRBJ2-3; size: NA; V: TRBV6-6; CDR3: CASRSGVADTQYF; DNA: TGTGCCAGCAGGAGCGGGGTAGCAGATACGCAGTATTTT
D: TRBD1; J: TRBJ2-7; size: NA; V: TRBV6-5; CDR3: CASKSGTGSNEQYF; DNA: TGTGCCAGCAAATCCGGGACAGGGTCCAACGAGCAGTACTTC
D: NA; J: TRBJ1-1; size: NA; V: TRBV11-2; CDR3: CASSLATGFNTEAFF; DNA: TGTGCCAGCAGCCTAGCGACAGGATTTAACACTGAAGCTTTCTTT
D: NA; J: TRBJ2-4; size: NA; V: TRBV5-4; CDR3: CASSLARAGMNIQYF; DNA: TGTGCCAGCAGCTTGGCCCGGGCAGGGATGAACATTCAGTACTTC
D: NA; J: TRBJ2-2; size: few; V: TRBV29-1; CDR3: CSVGKGTGELFF; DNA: TGCAGCGTTGGGAAGGGAACCGGGGAGCTGTTTTTT
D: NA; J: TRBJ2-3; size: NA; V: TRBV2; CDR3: CASTPTPLGYTQYF; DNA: TGTGCCAGCACCCCCACACCACTTGGGTATACGCAGTATTTT
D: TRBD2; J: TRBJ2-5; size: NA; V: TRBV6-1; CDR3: CASSDGGAGQTQYF; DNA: TGTGCCAGCAGTGACGGGGGGGCAGGGCAGACCCAGTACTTC